Listed below are T cell receptor beta chains from one sample, sequenced in a study of T cells in Graves' hyperthyroidism and ophthalmopathy. TCRdb analysed the multiplex PCR reads with MiXCR anew, one entry per CDR3 protein. Among about 770,000 distinct CDR3 sequences listed, over 15% were seen once. Material for sequencing was blood. The receptors come from a woman between 50 and 59 years old with Graves' hyperthyroidism that later progressed to Graves' ophthalmopathy. The CDR3 runs from the conserved cysteine through the conserved F or W. The D gene is left open where the match is weak. Clone size is not always given. Where it is, it says once, few, many or a class for expanded clones.

>.|16|many|TRBJ2-1|TRBV5-1
CASSFSSSVSYNEQFF
TGCGCCAGCAGCTTTAGCAGCAGTGTCTCCTACAATGAGCAGTTCTTC
>TRBD1|15|many|TRBJ2-7|TRBV5-1
CASSLEWDRDYEQYF
TGCGCCAGCAGCTTGGAGTGGGACAGGGACTACGAGCAGTACTTC
>.|15|.|TRBJ2-7|TRBV7-9
CASSLGPSGSVGQYF
TGTGCCAGCAGCTTAGGCCCCAGCGGCTCAGTTGGGCAGTACTTC
>TRBD1|15|many|TRBJ1-5|TRBV18
CASSPGTGGGQPQHF
TGTGCCAGCTCACCCGGGACAGGGGGCGGCCAGCCCCAGCATTTT
>.|14|many|TRBJ2-3|TRBV3-1
CASSQVTTTDTQYF
TGTGCCAGCAGCCAAGTAACTACCACAGATACGCAGTATTTT
>.|16|.|TRBJ2-2|TRBV7-9
CASSLALQGPTGELFF
TGTGCCAGCAGCTTAGCTCTACAGGGACCCACCGGGGAGCTGTTTTTT
>.|15|.|TRBJ1-6|TRBV5-1
CASSFGGVNNSPLHF
TGCGCCAGCAGCTTTGGGGGGGTCAATAATTCACCCCTCCACTTT
>TRBD1|15|.|TRBJ1-2|TRBV7-6
CASSQSWDSPYGYTF
TGTGCCAGCAGCCAATCATGGGACAGCCCATATGGCTACACCTTC
>.|15|few|TRBJ1-3|TRBV19
CASSIVGIMRNTIYF
TGTGCCAGTAGTATAGTAGGAATCATGAGAAACACCATATATTTT
>.|15|few|TRBJ1-6|TRBV20-1
CSARTDRGGNSPLHF
TGCAGTGCTAGGACAGATCGGGGTGGGAATTCACCCCTCCACTTT
>TRBD2|17|.|TRBJ2-6|TRBV20-1
CSAHQRGGSSGANVLTF
TGCAGTGCCCACCAACGGGGGGGCTCCTCTGGGGCCAACGTCCTGACTTTC
>.|15|few|TRBJ1-5|TRBV19
CASSIPGVGNQPQHF
TGTGCCAGTAGTATTCCAGGGGTGGGCAATCAGCCCCAGCATTTT
>TRBD1|15|few|TRBJ2-7|TRBV13
CASSDTRDRGLEQYF
TGTGCCAGCAGCGATACTCGGGACAGGGGGCTTGAGCAGTACTTC
>TRBD1|15|.|TRBJ1-6|TRBV6-1
CASMGQGVGNSPLHF
TGTGCCAGCATGGGACAGGGTGTGGGTAATTCACCCCTCCACTTT
>TRBD2|15|few|TRBJ2-1|TRBV2
CASTKLAGAYNEQFF
TGTGCCAGCACCAAACTAGCGGGGGCCTACAATGAGCAGTTCTTC
>.|14|many|TRBJ1-2|TRBV6-1
CASSQTNYRDGYTF
TGTGCCAGCAGTCAAACTAACTACAGGGATGGCTACACCTTC